Below are 21 T cell receptor beta chains sequenced from a single sample in a study of beta chain features in type 1 diabetes. The study reverse transcribed the entire isolated RNA, so it sequenced expressed TCRB transcripts. Assay used: immunoSEQ multiplex PCR; TCRdb lists only in-frame clones, some missing. The sample holds about 150,000 clones, about 44% seen once. Sample: Tregs from blood. These receptors all stem from a young man in good health.

The chain employs TRBV5-1 and TRBJ1-2, with D perhaps matching TRBD1 (5 bases). CDR3 length equals 15 residues. The V gene's germline CDR1 is SGHRS and CDR2 YFSETQ. V was cut by 4 bases and J by 4 bases, with 17 bases left in between. CDR3 DNA: TGCGCCAGCAGCCCCGTTTGGGGGGAGTCCTATGGCTACACCTTC. Translation gives CASSPVWGESYGYTF. The full variable domain, in which reference TRBV5-1 and TRBJ1-2 provide the parts outside the CDR3, is KAGVTQTPRYLIKTRGQQVTLSCSPISGHRSVSWYQQTPGQGLQFLFEYFSETQRNKGNFPGRFSGRQFSNSRSEMNVSTLELGDSALYLCASSPVWGESYGYTFGSGTRLTVV.

The chain recombines TRBV11-3 with TRBJ1-2, with D unresolved. The CDR3 totals 13 residues. V was clipped by 5 bases and J by 2 bases, with 9 bases between them. Germline lookup yields CDR1 SGHNT and CDR2 YENEEA. CDR3 amino acids: CASSVSGNYGYTF. In DNA form, the CDR3 reads TGTGCCAGCAGCGTCTCAGGAAACTATGGCTACACCTTC.

The chain links TRBV2 to TRBJ2-1; D gene uncertain. The CDR3 extends over 13 amino acids. With 5 bases removed from V and 4 bases from J, the gap between germline ends came to 9 bases. Germline V gives CDR1 SNHLY, CDR2 FYNNEI. DNA for the CDR3: TGTGCCAGCAGTCCTGACTTATACAATGAGCAGTTCTTC. Encoded protein: CASSPDLYNEQFF.

This clone has only a few counts. This chain uses TRBV29-1 with TRBJ2-7; 7 bases line up with TRBD2. V lost 3 bases and J lost 3; bases outside the gene matches: 8. Germline lookup yields CDR1 SQVTM and CDR2 ANQGSEA. CDR3 size: 14 residues. The CDR3 region is CSVEIVGGSYEQYF. The CDR3 DNA is TGCAGCGTTGAGATCGTGGGCGGGAGCTACGAGCAGTACTTC.

This clone was found once. The rearrangement links TRBV7-9 to TRBJ2-1, with 8 bases identical to TRBD2. The V segment lost 5 bases and the J segment 7 bases; nucleotides outside the gene matches: 10. The germline CDR1 and CDR2 sequences are SEHNR and FQNEAQ (reference sequence). The CDR3 spans 15 residues. The CDR3: CASSPRGAGGNEQFF. The CDR3 DNA reads as TGTGCCAGCAGCCCACGGGGGGCGGGAGGTAATGAGCAGTTCTTC.

The sample holds a few counts of this clone. V usage is TRBV5-1 and J usage is TRBJ1-1; 7 bases fit TRBD1. V was clipped by 0 bases and J by 0 bases; unmatched bases: 5. Germline CDR1 and CDR2: SGHRS and YFSETQ. CDR3 size: 16 residues. The CDR3 sequence is CASSLVGGQLNTEAFF. The CDR3 DNA sequence: TGCGCCAGCAGCTTGGTAGGGGGACAGCTGAACACTGAAGCTTTCTTT.

This chain uses TRBV7-6 with TRBJ2-7, with D unresolved. V was cut by 1 base and J by 0 bases, with 4 bases left in between. There are 13 residues in the CDR3. CDR1 SGHVS and CDR2 FNYEAQ come from the germline V gene. CDR3 loop: CASSLGLSYEQYF. The CDR3 bases are TGTGCCAGCAGCTTAGGGCTCTCCTACGAGCAGTACTTC.

A few counts support this clone. The V and J genes are TRBV5-4 and TRBJ1-1; D might be TRBD1 (6 bases). Germline-derived CDR1 and CDR2 are SGHNT and YYREEE (reference sequence). The length of the CDR3 is 15 residues. V shed 0 bases and J shed 1 base, with 10 bases lying between them. The CDR3 region has the DNA TGTGCCAGCAGCTTGGAGACCAGGGGGAACACTGAAGCTTTCTTT. Its protein is CASSLETRGNTEAFF. Full variable domain (outside the CDR3, taken from reference TRBV5-4 and TRBJ1-1): ETGVTQSPTHLIKTRGQQVTLRCSSQSGHNTVSWYQQALGQGPQFIFQYYREEENGRGNFPPRFSGLQFPNYSSELNVNALELDDSALYLCASSLETRGNTEAFFGQGTRLTVV.

V usage is TRBV30 and J usage is TRBJ1-5; 9 bases map to TRBD1. Germline trimming cut 2 bases from V and 4 bases from J; bases unmatched to any gene: 9. The CDR3 runs to 16 residues. Germline assignment: CDR1 GTSNPN and CDR2 SVGIG (reference sequence). CDR3: CAWSITGGGRNQPQHF. The DNA for the CDR3 is TGTGCCTGGAGTATTACAGGGGGCGGGCGGAATCAGCCCCAGCATTTT.

This clone has just a few counts. This rearrangement joins TRBV19 to TRBJ2-7; 7 positions match TRBD2. Germline-derived CDR1 and CDR2 are LNHDA and SQIVND (reference sequence). Unmatched junction bases numbered 6, after V lost 4 bases and J lost 3 bases. There are 14 residues in the CDR3. CDR3 bases: TGTGCCAGTAGTAACCAAGCGGGGCACTACGAGCAGTACTTC. It encodes CASSNQAGHYEQYF. Variable domain in full (rest from reference TRBV19 and TRBJ2-7): DGGITQSPKYLFRKEGQNVTLSCEQNLNHDAMYWYRQDPGQGLRLIYYSQIVNDFQKGDIAEGYSVSREKKESFPLTVTSAQKNPTAFYLCASSNQAGHYEQYFGPGTRLTVT.

This rearrangement joins TRBV28 to TRBJ2-7; 8 bases map to TRBD2. V was clipped by 6 bases and J by 6 bases; unmatched bases: 7. From germline, CDR1 is MDHEN and CDR2 SYDVKM. The CDR3 extends over 13 amino acids. This chain's CDR3 is CASRRSGSSEQYF. The CDR3 DNA is TGTGCCAGCAGAAGAAGCGGGAGCTCCGAGCAGTACTTC.

The genes are TRBV19 and TRBJ2-7, with 11 bases matching TRBD2. CDR1 is LNHDA and CDR2 is SQIVND in the germline V gene (reference sequence). With 5 bases clipped from V and 4 bases from J, the junction kept 16 bases outside the gene matches. There are 18 residues in the CDR3. The CDR3 DNA reads TGTGCCAGTAGTCTTAAACTAGCGGGAGTGGATCGGGTATACGAGCAGTACTTC. It yields the protein CASSLKLAGVDRVYEQYF.

This chain joins TRBV29-1 and TRBJ2-1, with TRBD1 matching over 7 bases. Germline V gene data show CDR1 as SQVTM and CDR2 as ANQGSEA. The CDR3 extends over 15 amino acids. V gave up 4 bases and J gave up 8 bases; unmatched junction bases: 14. The CDR3 here is CSVVSTQGLVHEQFF. CDR3 DNA: TGCAGCGTTGTTTCTACACAGGGGTTGGTGCATGAGCAGTTCTTC.

This CDR3 reads CASSLRGINEKLFF. The CDR3 nucleotides are TGTGCCAGCAGTTTACGGGGAATTAATGAAAAACTGTTTTTT. The chain joins TRBV28 to TRBJ1-4; no clear D gene. Per germline, CDR1 MDHEN and CDR2 SYDVKM. The germline V and J ends were trimmed by 2 bases and 4 bases, with 8 bases remaining between them. The CDR3 covers 14 residues.

The chain joins TRBV7-2 to TRBJ1-2; a weak D match, TRBD1 (6 bases). Germline V CDR1 and CDR2: SGHTA, FQGNSA. There are 15 residues in the CDR3. Trimming stripped 0 bases from V and 4 bases from J, with 12 bases between. The CDR3 here is CASSLAGAGIYGYTF. The DNA of the CDR3 is TGTGCCAGCAGCTTAGCGGGGGCGGGCATCTATGGCTACACCTTC.

The J gene is TRBJ2-7, the V gene TRBV6-1, with 12 bases that match TRBD2. There are 15 residues in the CDR3. Trimming cost V 6 bases and J 6 bases; bases outside gene matches: 9. Germline CDR1 and CDR2: MNHNS and SASEGT. The CDR3 sequence: CASRPSGRVSGEQYF. The DNA of the CDR3 is TGTGCCAGCAGGCCTAGCGGGAGGGTATCCGGCGAGCAGTACTTC.

This clone has a handful of counts. The genes are TRBV7-9 and TRBJ2-3; D not resolved. V lost 5 bases and J 6 bases, leaving 9 bases between the germline ends. CDR1 is SEHNR, CDR2 FQNEAQ, per germline (reference sequence). This CDR3 spans 12 amino acids. CDR3 amino acids: CASSQRLDTQYF. The CDR3 DNA reads TGTGCCAGCAGCCAGAGACTGGATACGCAGTATTTT.

V gene TRBV4-2 combines with J gene TRBJ1-2, with D perhaps matching TRBD1 (6 bases). V was clipped by 2 bases and J by 7 bases, with 14 bases between them. CDR1 is LGHNA, CDR2 YNFKEQ, per germline. There are 14 residues in the CDR3. The DNA of the CDR3 is TGTGCCAGCAGCCAATACAGGGAAGTTGGTGGCTACACCTTC. This codes for CASSQYREVGGYTF.

The chain is built from TRBV7-3 and TRBJ2-2, with a weak D call TRBD2 (7 bases). Trimming stripped 8 bases from V and 4 bases from J, with 20 bases between. The CDR3 consists of 16 residues. Looked up from germline, CDR1 is SGHTA and CDR2 is FQGTGA. CDR3 DNA sequence: TGTGCCAGCTCACACGTGGGCGGGGGCACCACCGGGGAGCTGTTTTTT. It codes for CASSHVGGGTTGELFF.

V and J are TRBV6-4 and TRBJ1-1; a possible D gene is TRBD1 (5 bases). Trimming took 7 bases from V and 2 from J, leaving 14 bases between them. Germline-derived CDR1 and CDR2 are MRHNA and SNTAGT. CDR3 size: 14 residues. CDR3 residues: CASKSGHINTEAFF. In DNA, the CDR3 is TGTGCCAGCAAATCCGGACACATAAACACTGAAGCTTTCTTT.

V usage is TRBV5-4 and J usage is TRBJ2-1; 9 bases agree with TRBD2. V dropped 2 bases and J dropped 3; count of bases not matched to a gene: 6. The CDR3 spans 16 residues. Germline V gene sequence: CDR1 SGHNT, CDR2 YYREEE (reference sequence). The CDR3 DNA follows: TGTGCCAGCAGCTTAGGGGGACTAGCTATCTACAATGAGCAGTTCTTC. Translation gives CASSLGGLAIYNEQFF.